This T cell receptor beta chain came from a study of T cells in localized non-small cell lung cancer. Details on this clone: Its target is unknown.

TCRdb keeps only in-frame clones here, not all; method: immunoSEQ multiplex PCR. The sample has about 34,000 clones; about 90% are singletons. Germline CDR1 MNHEY, CDR2 SMNVEV (reference sequence). The CDR3 length is 16 residues. Trimming took off 2 bases at V and 0 bases at J, with 14 bases between the two ends. Study outcomes and limitations: Adjacent lung was found to contain a median approximately 60 of the top 100 tumor clones.

The receptor was derived from a woman aged 35-75 years with stage I lung adenocarcinoma. The J gene is TRBJ2-7, the V gene TRBV27; maybe TRBD1 (5 bases). The sample consisted of peripheral blood, taken before any cancer treatment. The CDR3, as DNA: TGTGCCAGCAGTTTAGCCCCTGGGGCAAGCTCCTACGAGCAGTACTTC. It encodes CASSLAPGASSYEQYF.